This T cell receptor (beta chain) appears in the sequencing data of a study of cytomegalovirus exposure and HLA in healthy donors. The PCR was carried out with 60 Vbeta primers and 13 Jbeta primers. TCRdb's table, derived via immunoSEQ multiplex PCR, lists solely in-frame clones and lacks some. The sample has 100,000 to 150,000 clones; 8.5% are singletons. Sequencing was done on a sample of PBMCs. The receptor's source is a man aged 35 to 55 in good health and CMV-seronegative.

The CDR3 here is CASSEGTGVYYEQYF. Here the CDR3 DNA reads TGTGCCAGCAGTGAAGGGACAGGGGTCTATTACGAGCAGTACTTC. J is TRBJ2-7 and V is TRBV2; 9 bases agree with TRBD1. The CDR3 runs to 15 residues. Germline V gives CDR1 SNHLY, CDR2 FYNNEI. J lost 4 bases, V lost 1 base, and 5 bases had no gene match.